A selection of T cell receptor beta chains follows, all from one sample in a study of human T cells and chemical hapten exposure. TCRdb ran MiXCR on the RACE reads and lists one entry per CDR3 protein. The data hold under 450,000 distinct CDR3 sequences, with more than 5% observed a single time. The source material was whole blood, sampled in connection with sensitization to the hapten diphenylcyclopropenone (DPC). All receptors come from a young woman with alopecia areata. Some clones in this sample may be carry-over from other donors' samples. Both conserved end residues are part of each CDR3. The D gene is left open where the match is weak. Size is omitted from some rows. Given values are once, few, many or a class for expanded clones.

>TRBJ1-5|many|TRBV20-1|-
CSARATQNQPQHF
TGCAGTGCTAGAGCCACGCAAAATCAGCCCCAGCATTTT
>TRBJ2-2|-|TRBV29-1|TRBD1
CSVTGTTGELFF
TGCAGCGTGACAGGGACCACCGGGGAGCTGTTTTTT
>TRBJ2-3|few|TRBV10-3|-
CAISLSLTDTQYF
TGTGCCATCAGTCTCAGCCTCACAGATACGCAGTATTTT
>TRBJ2-5|many|TRBV6-5|TRBD2
CASSPRLAGEETQYF
TGTGCCAGCAGCCCTAGACTAGCGGGGGAAGAGACCCAGTACTTC
>TRBJ2-5|few|TRBV5-6|TRBD2
CASSTGLAGYQETQYF
TGTGCCAGCAGCACCGGACTAGCGGGGTACCAAGAGACCCAGTACTTC
>TRBJ2-7|-|TRBV12-3/TRBV12-4|-
CASSGGFYEQYF
TGTGCCAGCAGTGGAGGATTTTACGAGCAGTACTTC
>TRBJ2-6|once|TRBV14|-
CASAVSGANVLTF
TGTGCCTCTGCCGTCTCTGGGGCCAACGTCCTGACTTTC
>TRBJ2-5|few|TRBV28|-
CASRLGDGSETQYF
TGTGCCAGCAGGTTGGGGGACGGTTCGGAGACCCAGTACTTC
>TRBJ1-4|many|TRBV6-5|TRBD1
CASSTGQGAGVNEKLFF
TGTGCCAGCAGTACGGGACAGGGGGCCGGGGTTAATGAAAAACTGTTTTTT
>TRBJ2-2|many|TRBV4-3|-
CASSRLIENTGELFF
TGCGCCAGCAGCCGTCTGATCGAGAACACCGGGGAGCTGTTTTTT
>TRBJ1-1|few|TRBV20-1|-
CSARWGENTEAFF
TGCAGTGCTAGATGGGGGGAGAACACTGAAGCTTTCTTT
>TRBJ2-3|-|TRBV3-1|-
CASSQDLSGGDITDTQYF
TGTGCCAGCAGCCAAGATCTGTCGGGGGGCGATATAACAGATACGCAGTATTTT
>TRBJ2-1|many|TRBV6-6|-
CASTGEGNNEQFF
TGTGCCAGCACAGGTGAAGGGAATAATGAGCAGTTCTTC
>TRBJ1-1|few|TRBV5-1|-
CASSSRPAVTEAFF
TGCGCCAGCAGCTCTCGGCCGGCTGTCACTGAAGCTTTCTTT
>TRBJ2-3|-|TRBV7-2|TRBD2
CASTLGLAPDTQYF
TGTGCCAGCACCCTAGGACTAGCGCCCGATACGCAGTATTTT
>TRBJ1-6|few|TRBV7-9|-
CASSFMDVGNSPLHF
TGTGCCAGCAGCTTTATGGACGTCGGAAACTCACCCCTCCACTTT
>TRBJ1-4|few|TRBV5-5|-
CASSRKGFDEKLFF
TGTGCCAGCAGCCGCAAGGGGTTCGATGAAAAACTGTTTTTT
>TRBJ2-6|-|TRBV4-3|-
CASSQGGEFSGANVLTF
TGCGCCAGCAGCCAAGGGGGCGAGTTTTCTGGGGCCAACGTCCTGACTTTC
>TRBJ1-5|many|TRBV6-2/TRBV6-3|TRBD1
CASSARGVQPQHF
TGTGCCAGCAGCGCCAGGGGGGTTCAGCCCCAGCATTTT
>TRBJ1-5|-|TRBV6-6|TRBD1
CASSVGGQANQPQHF
TGTGCCAGCAGTGTAGGGGGACAGGCTAATCAGCCCCAGCATTTT
>TRBJ1-5|few|TRBV6-5|-
CASSQSPNQPQHF
TGTGCCAGCAGTCAATCCCCCAATCAGCCCCAGCATTTT
>TRBJ1-5|few|TRBV7-2|-
CASSLAVGLGNQPQHF
TGTGCCAGCAGCTTAGCGGTGGGGCTGGGCAATCAGCCCCAGCATTTT
>TRBJ2-7|-|TRBV5-4|TRBD1
CASSLHRGSSYEQYF
TGTGCCAGCAGCCTTCACAGGGGGAGCTCCTACGAGCAGTACTTC
>TRBJ2-3|-|TRBV5-1|TRBD2
CASSSLAGMADTQYF
TGCGCCAGCAGCTCTTTAGCGGGGATGGCAGATACGCAGTATTTT
>TRBJ2-1|many|TRBV7-6|-
CASSRCGFYNEQFF
TGTGCCAGCAGCCGTTGCGGATTCTACAATGAGCAGTTCTTC
>TRBJ2-3|many|TRBV29-1|-
CSVDSKEVGTDTQYF
TGCAGCGTCGACTCCAAGGAGGTTGGCACAGATACGCAGTATTTT
>TRBJ1-1|many|TRBV28|-
CAISPSGRDTEAFF
TGTGCCATCTCACCTTCGGGGCGGGACACTGAAGCTTTCTTT